This T cell receptor (beta chain) derives from a study of neurological immune-mediated disorders. The CDR3 is made up of 12 amino acids. Germline CDR1 reads GTSNPN; CDR2 reads SVGIG (reference sequence). The V end lost 2 bases, the J end lost 6 bases, and 11 bases lay between the germline ends. The authors made cDNA by 5'RACE with 10-nucleotide random UMIs. MiXCR, applied by TCRdb to the 5' RACE reads, yields one record per CDR3 protein. The sample lists some 30,000 distinct CDR3 sequences; 15% were seen once. This clonotype was counted many times. The TCR was taken from a man between 65 and 85 years old in good health. Sequencing was carried out using PBMCs. This chain joins TRBV30 and TRBJ2-7, with D possibly TRBD2 on 6 matching bases. The CDR3 is CAWSLTGVEQYF. CDR3 nucleotide sequence: TGTGCCTGGAGTTTAACGGGGGTCGAGCAGTACTTC.